This T cell receptor (beta chain) was sequenced in a study of T cell responses to AZD1222 COVID-19 vaccine. Study summary: Some second doses came at about 4 weeks and others at about 12 weeks; these were pooled.

Assay used: immunoSEQ multiplex PCR; TCRdb lists only in-frame clones, some missing. The table includes over 150,000 clones, 88% detected once. CDR3 length equals 16 residues. Germline loops: CDR1 SGHNT, CDR2 YYREEE (reference sequence). Trimming pared 6 bases from V and 1 base from J, leaving 19 bases between. The receptor comes from an adult in good health. Sequencing used peripheral blood, obtained on day 0 of AZD1222 vaccination. The V call is TRBV5-4, the J call TRBJ1-2; the D gene is possibly TRBD1 (5 bases). The CDR3 sequence: CASTSGRASSNYGYTF. CDR3 DNA: TGTGCCAGCACCTCTGGCAGGGCGTCGAGTAACTATGGCTACACCTTC.